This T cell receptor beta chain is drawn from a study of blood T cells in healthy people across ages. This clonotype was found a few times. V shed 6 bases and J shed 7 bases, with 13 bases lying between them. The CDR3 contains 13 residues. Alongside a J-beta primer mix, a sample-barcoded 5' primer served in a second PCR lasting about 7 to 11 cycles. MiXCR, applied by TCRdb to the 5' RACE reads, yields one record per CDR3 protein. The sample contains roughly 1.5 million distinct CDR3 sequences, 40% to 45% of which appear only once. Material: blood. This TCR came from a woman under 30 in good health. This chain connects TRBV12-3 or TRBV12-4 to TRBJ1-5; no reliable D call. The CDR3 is CASRRTSGQPQHF. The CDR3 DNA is TGTGCCAGCAGGAGGACTAGCGGGCAGCCCCAGCATTTT.